This T cell receptor beta chain comes out of a study of CD8+ T cells in alopecia areata. Study-level information: Graft recipients were roughly 7-11-week-old female C3H/HeJ mice, and donor skin originated from approximately 6-12-month-old C3H/HeJ mice with spontaneous alopecia. Findings and limits, study-wide: Scalp sequencing also captures normal skin's resident alphabeta T cells. Lesional scalp displayed greater clonality than normal scalp, most notably in alopecia totalis/universalis. Researchers reported that TCR sharing among patients proved less clear than in mice, possibly HLA-linked.

On the basis of CD4, CD8alpha, NKG2D, NKG2ACE and other markers, pooled cutaneous lymph node cells were sorted. Germline-derived CDR1 and CDR2 are NNHDY and SYVADS. Losses at the gene ends were 5 bases for V and 4 bases for J; bases not matched to a gene: 1. There are 14 residues in the CDR3. This clone has ten or more counts. Its antigen remains unidentified. The gene names here belong to mouse. Sequencing ends 4 residues short of the CDR3 end; the germline J gene provides the rest. TCR sequencing used cDNA made by reverse transcription of extracted RNA. Data came from immunoSEQ multiplex PCR; TCRdb stores just in-frame clones and leaves some out. Singletons are absent from the sample, which has approximately 300,000 clones.

Specimen: CD4+ T cells sorted from a lymph node. The gene calls are TRBV13-3 and TRBJ2-2, with TRBD2 identical over 11 bases. The clonotype was recovered from a C3H/HeJ mouse with alopecia areata. The strain bears MHC haplotype H2-k. The CDR3 sequence: CASRTGGATGQLYF. CDR3 bases read: TGTGCCAGCAGAACTGGGGGGGCCACCGGG.